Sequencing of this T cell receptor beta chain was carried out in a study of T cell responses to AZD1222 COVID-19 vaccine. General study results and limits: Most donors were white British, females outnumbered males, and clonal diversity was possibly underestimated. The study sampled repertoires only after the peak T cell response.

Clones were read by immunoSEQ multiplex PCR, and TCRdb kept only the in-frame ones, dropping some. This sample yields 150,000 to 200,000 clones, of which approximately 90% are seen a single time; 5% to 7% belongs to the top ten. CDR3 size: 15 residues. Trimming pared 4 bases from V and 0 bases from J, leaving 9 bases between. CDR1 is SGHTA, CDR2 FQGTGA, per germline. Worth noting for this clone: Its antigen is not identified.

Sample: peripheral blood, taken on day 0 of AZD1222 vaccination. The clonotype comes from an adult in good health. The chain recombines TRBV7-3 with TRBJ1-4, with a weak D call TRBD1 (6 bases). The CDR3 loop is CASSSTGTTNEKLFF. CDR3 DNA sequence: TGTGCCAGCAGCTCTACAGGGACAACTAATGAAAAACTGTTTTTT.